This TCR beta chain was sequenced during a study of blood T cell repertoires in COVID-19 (TCRdb year 2020). Notes on the research overall: The collaborator samples originated in the United States, Italy and Spain and spanned the acute and convalescent phases of COVID-19. A de-identified subject ID, COVID-19 status, age in years and sex were almost always included in the sample metadata. The repertoires were released in a freely available public database intended as a resource for research on the immune response to SARS-CoV-2. Where available, HLA class I and class II types were obtained from metadata supplied by the sample provider rather than from assay-based typing. Samples came from the ongoing ImmuneRACE study (first 160 participants) plus 1,254 subjects from 6 global collaborators. The prospective study material was composed of cDNA or gDNA derived from T cells, B-cell-depleted T cells, or PBMCs. Deeply sampled blood TCRbeta repertoires from subjects exposed to, actively infected with, or recovered from COVID-19 were included in the dataset.

The CDR3 measures 14 amino acids from cysteine to phenylalanine. Only CDR3 DNA remains: 42 bases, in frame from the first base. V and J lose 0 bases and 4 bases, and a span of 9 bases separates them. CDR1 and CDR2 were assigned from the germline V gene as MNHEY and SVGAGI. The immunoSEQ Assay, a bias-controlled multiplex PCR, was used to amplify TCRbeta CDR3 regions from genomic DNA. The authors' pipeline ran thus. Nucleated cell counts per sample were estimated from amplification of reference gene primers within the assay. To quantify the absolute abundance of each unique TCRbeta CDR3 rearrangement, sequence reads were collapsed and filtered. For each sample, productive Simpson clonality was calculated as the square root of Simpson's diversity index across productive rearrangements. TCRdb provides this immuneACCESS table in a form limited to in-frame rearrangements. Some clones are lacking; in checked studies, under half of them reflect an unresolved V gene, and why the rest are absent is not known. The DNA was the basis for D and trimming; V, J and clone size are from that table. The sample data list about 260,000 clones, and roughly 83% of these were observed just once. Around 2% of the sample rests with the top ten.

Participants in the prospective study were aged 18 to 89 years, lived in 20 to 25 United States geographic areas, and enrolled through a virtual design. In the prospective study, cohorts were assigned on the basis of participant-reported clinical history obtained from a screening survey and a study questionnaire. For ImmuneRACE Cohort 3, a participant was defined as recovered based on two consecutive negative NP/OP PCR tests, clearance by a healthcare professional, or resolution of symptoms. Mobile phlebotomists in the prospective study collected whole blood, serum and a nasopharyngeal or oropharyngeal swab from every participant. Over a roughly 2-month period, participants in the prospective study had the option of providing additional blood draws and questionnaires. Before DNA extraction, prospective study blood samples were shipped either frozen or at room temperature. Here is what the overall study found, with its caveats: The amount of clinical and demographic metadata varied by source and participant and was provided uncurated.

Regarding this clone: Its antigen remains undetermined. No much larger clone exists at a distance of one base, and base qualities are not known.

This chain is built from TRBV6-5 and TRBJ1-2; a confident D gene designation cannot be given. Sequencing input: PBMCs or T cells enriched from blood (not recorded which). The origin of this receptor is a woman aged 45-59 years who had recovered from COVID-19. The bases read TGTGCCAGCAGTTACTCCCGAGAGTTCTATGGCTACACCTTC. This gives the protein CASSYSREFYGYTF.